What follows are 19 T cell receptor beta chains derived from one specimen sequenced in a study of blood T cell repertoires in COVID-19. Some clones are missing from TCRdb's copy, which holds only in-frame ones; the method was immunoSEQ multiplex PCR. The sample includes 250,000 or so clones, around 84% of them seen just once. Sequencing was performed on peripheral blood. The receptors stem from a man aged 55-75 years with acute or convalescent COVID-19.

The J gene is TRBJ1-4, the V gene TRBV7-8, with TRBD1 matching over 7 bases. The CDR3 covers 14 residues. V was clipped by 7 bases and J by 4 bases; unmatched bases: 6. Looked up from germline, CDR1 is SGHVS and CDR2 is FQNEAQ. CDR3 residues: CASKRDSNNEKLFF. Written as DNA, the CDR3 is TGTGCCAGCAAACGGGACAGTAATAATGAAAAACTGTTTTTT.

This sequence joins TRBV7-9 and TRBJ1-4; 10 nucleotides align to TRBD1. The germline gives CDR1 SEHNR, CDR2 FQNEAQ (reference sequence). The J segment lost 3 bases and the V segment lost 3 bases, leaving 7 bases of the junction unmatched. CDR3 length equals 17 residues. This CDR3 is CASSLATGGIANEKLFF. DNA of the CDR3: TGTGCCAGCAGCTTGGCGACAGGGGGCATTGCTAATGAAAAACTGTTTTTT.

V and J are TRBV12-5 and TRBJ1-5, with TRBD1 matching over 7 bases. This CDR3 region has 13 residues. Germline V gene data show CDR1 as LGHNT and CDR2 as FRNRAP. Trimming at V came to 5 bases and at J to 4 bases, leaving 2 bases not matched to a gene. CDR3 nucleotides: TGTGCTAGTGGTGCGACAGGGAATCAGCCCCAGCATTTT. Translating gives CASGATGNQPQHF.

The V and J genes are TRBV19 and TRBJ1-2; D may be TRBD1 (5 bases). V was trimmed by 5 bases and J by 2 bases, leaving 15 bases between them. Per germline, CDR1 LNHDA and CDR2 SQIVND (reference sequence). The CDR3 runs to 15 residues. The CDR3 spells CASSFSERGNYGYTF. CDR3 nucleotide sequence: TGTGCCAGTAGTTTCAGTGAGCGGGGGAACTATGGCTACACCTTC. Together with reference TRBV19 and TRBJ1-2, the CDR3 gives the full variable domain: DGGITQSPKYLFRKEGQNVTLSCEQNLNHDAMYWYRQDPGQGLRLIYYSQIVNDFQKGDIAEGYSVSREKKESFPLTVTSAQKNPTAFYLCASSFSERGNYGYTFGSGTRLTVV.

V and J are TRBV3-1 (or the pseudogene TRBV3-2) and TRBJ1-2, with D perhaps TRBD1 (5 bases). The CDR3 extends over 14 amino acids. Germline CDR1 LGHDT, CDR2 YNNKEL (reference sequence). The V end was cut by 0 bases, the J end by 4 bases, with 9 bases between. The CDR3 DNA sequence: TGTGCCAGCAGCCAAGACAGGGTTGGCTATGGCTACACCTTC. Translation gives CASSQDRVGYGYTF.

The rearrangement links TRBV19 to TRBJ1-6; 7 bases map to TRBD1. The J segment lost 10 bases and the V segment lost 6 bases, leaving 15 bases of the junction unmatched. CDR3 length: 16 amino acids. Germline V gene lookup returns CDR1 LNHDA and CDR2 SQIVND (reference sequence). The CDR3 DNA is TGTGCCAGTAGCATGAACAGGGGACGTGGGAAGTCACCCCTCCACTTT. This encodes CASSMNRGRGKSPLHF. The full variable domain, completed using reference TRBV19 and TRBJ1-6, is DGGITQSPKYLFRKEGQNVTLSCEQNLNHDAMYWYRQDPGQGLRLIYYSQIVNDFQKGDIAEGYSVSREKKESFPLTVTSAQKNPTAFYLCASSMNRGRGKSPLHFGNGTRLTVT.

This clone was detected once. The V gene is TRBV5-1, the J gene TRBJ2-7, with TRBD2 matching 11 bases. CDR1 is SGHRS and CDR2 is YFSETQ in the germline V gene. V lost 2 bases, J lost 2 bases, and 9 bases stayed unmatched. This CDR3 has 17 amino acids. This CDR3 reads CASSLTTSLAGAYEQYF. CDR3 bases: TGCGCCAGCAGCTTAACTACCTCACTAGCGGGGGCCTACGAGCAGTACTTC.

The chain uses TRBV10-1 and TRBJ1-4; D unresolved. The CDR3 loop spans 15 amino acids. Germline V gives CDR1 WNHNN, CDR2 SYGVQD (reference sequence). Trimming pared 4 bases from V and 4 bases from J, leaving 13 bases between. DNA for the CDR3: TGCGCCAGCAGTGCCGGTTACGGTTATAATGAAAAACTGTTTTTT. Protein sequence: CASSAGYGYNEKLFF.

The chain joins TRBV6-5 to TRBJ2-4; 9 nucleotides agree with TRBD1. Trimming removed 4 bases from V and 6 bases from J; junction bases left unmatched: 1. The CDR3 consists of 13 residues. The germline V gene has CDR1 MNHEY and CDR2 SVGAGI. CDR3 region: CASSSDRGNIQYF. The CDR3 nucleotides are TGTGCCAGCAGTTCGGACAGGGGAAACATTCAGTACTTC.

The DNA of the CDR3 is TGCGCCAGCAGCTTGTTAGCGGGAGAGACGGGCGAGCAGTACTTC. It is translated as CASSLLAGETGEQYF. The V and J genes are TRBV5-1 and TRBJ2-7; 9 bases line up with TRBD2. There are 15 residues in the CDR3. Losses at the gene ends were 1 base for V and 6 bases for J; bases not matched to a gene: 8. Germline CDR1 SGHRS, CDR2 YFSETQ.

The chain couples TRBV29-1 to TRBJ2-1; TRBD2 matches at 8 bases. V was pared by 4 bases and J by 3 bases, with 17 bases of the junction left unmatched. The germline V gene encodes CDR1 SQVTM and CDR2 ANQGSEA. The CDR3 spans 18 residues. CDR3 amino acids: CSVAGGREARSGYNEQFF. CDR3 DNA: TGCAGCGTTGCGGGAGGGCGGGAGGCCAGGTCAGGCTACAATGAGCAGTTCTTC.

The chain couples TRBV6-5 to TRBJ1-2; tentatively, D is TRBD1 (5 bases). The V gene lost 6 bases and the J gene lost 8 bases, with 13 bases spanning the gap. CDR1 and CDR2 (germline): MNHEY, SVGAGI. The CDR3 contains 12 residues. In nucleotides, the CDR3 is TGTGCCAGCAGACCCAGGGATGGGGGCTACACCTTC. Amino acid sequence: CASRPRDGGYTF.

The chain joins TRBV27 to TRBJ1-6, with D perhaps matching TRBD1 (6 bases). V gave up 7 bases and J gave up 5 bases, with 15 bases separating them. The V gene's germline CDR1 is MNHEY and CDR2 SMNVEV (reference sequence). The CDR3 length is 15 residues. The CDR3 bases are TGTGCCAGCAAAATCACAGGGCTTCATAATTCACCCCTCCACTTT. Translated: CASKITGLHNSPLHF.

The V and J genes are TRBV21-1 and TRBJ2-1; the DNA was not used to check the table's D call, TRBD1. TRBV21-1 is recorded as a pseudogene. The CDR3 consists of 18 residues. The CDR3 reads CASSRDRHSPWSYNEQFF. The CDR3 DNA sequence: TGTGCCAGCTCCCGGGACAGGCATTCCCCTTGGTCCTACAATGAGCAGTTCTTC.

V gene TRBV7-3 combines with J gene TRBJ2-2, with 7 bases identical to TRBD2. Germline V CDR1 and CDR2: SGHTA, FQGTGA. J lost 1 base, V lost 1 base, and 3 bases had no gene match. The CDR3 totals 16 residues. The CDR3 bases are TGTGCCAGCAGCTTAATCGGCGGGAGGAACACCGGGGAGCTGTTTTTT. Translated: CASSLIGGRNTGELFF. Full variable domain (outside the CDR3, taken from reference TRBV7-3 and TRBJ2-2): GAGVSQTPSNKVTEKGKYVELRCDPISGHTALYWYRQSLGQGPEFLIYFQGTGAADDSGLPNDRFFAVRPEGSVSTLKIQRTERGDSAVYLCASSLIGGRNTGELFFGEGSRLTVL.

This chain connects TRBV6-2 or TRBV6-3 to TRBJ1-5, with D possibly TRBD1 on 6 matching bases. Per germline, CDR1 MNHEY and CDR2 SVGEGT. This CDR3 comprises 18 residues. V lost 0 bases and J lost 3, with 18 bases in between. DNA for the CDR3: TGTGCCAGCAGTTACTCGTGGGGACACCCCGGGGACAATCAGCCCCAGCATTTT. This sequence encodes CASSYSWGHPGDNQPQHF.

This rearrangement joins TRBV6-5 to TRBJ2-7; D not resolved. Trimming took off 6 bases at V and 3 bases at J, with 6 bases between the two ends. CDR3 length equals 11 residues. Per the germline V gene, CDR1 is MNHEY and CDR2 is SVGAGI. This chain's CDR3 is CASSLNYEQYF. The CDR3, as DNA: TGTGCCAGCAGCCTTAACTACGAGCAGTACTTC.

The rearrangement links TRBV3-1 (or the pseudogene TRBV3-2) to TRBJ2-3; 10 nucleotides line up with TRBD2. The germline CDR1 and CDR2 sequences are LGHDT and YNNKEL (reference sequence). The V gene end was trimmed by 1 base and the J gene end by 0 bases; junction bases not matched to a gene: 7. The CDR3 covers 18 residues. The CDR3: CASSQGGTSDSSTDTQYF. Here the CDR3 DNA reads TGTGCCAGCAGCCAAGGGGGGACTAGCGACTCTAGCACAGATACGCAGTATTTT.

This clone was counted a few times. CDR3 sequence reads: CASSPPGFPNTEAFF. The CDR3 bases are TGTGCCAGCTCACCTCCAGGGTTCCCGAACACTGAAGCTTTCTTT. The chain joins TRBV18 to TRBJ1-1; D might be TRBD1 (5 bases). The CDR3 is 15 amino acids. The germline V gene encodes CDR1 KGHSH and CDR2 LQKENI. V lost 3 bases and J 1 base, leaving 12 bases between the germline ends.